This TCR beta chain was profiled in a study of regulatory and conventional T cells in breast cancer (dated by TCRdb to between 2014 and 2016). Note on this clonotype: No antigen is known for it. No base quality information exists; no much larger clone differs at one position.

Libraries came from PCR. The instrument given in TCRdb is Illumina MiSeq. TCRdb trimmed the raw reads at Q25, called clones with MiXCR and kept productive beta chains. Merged by CDR3 protein, the rows form single entries marked with the most common genes and DNA. The sample data list fewer than 11,000 distinct CDR3 sequences, and about 35% of these were observed just once. 5.9% of the sample is held by the ten biggest clonotypes. Counted from cysteine to phenylalanine, this CDR3 has 13 amino acids. Only the CDR3 DNA is retained, 39 bases long and in frame from the first base. The junction shows trimming of 5 bases on V and 7 bases on J, plus 15 bases between the germline ends. CDR1 SGHTA and CDR2 FQGNSA are derived from the germline V gene.

Sequenced: conventional T cells from blood. Rearrangement joined TRBV7-2 to TRBJ2-7, with the D assignment possibly TRBD1 or TRBD2, given 5 matching bases for each. The TCR sequence derives from a male donor in good health. The CDR3 protein is CASSRDDLPEQYF. The nucleotide sequence is given as TGTGCCAGCAGCCGGGACGACTTACCTGAGCAGTACTTC. The reference TRBV7-2 and TRBJ2-7 proteins fill in what lies around the CDR3, so the full variable domain reads GAGVSQSPSNKVTEKGKDVELRCDPISGHTALYWYRQSLGQGLEFLIYFQGNSAPDKSGLPSDRFSAERTGGSVSTLTIQRTQQEDSAVYLCASSRDDLPEQYFGPGTRLTVT.